This T cell receptor (beta chain) was observed in a study of beta chain features in type 1 diabetes. Findings of the study overall: Shorter TCRB CDR3s, moderately but significantly so, marked every one of the four CD4+ subsets in Type 1 diabetes patients.

The CDR3 runs to 17 residues. V lost 0 bases to trimming and J lost 2 bases, with 16 bases between them. Germline assignment: CDR1 GTSNPN and CDR2 SVGIG (reference sequence). This clone showed up just a few times. Its antigen is unknown. The isolated RNA, all of it, was reverse transcribed, so expressed TCRB transcripts were what got sequenced. TCRdb keeps only in-frame clones here, not all; method: immunoSEQ multiplex PCR. In the table there are under 500,000 clones, 30% of which are singletons. CD4+ naive, central memory, regulatory and stem cell-like memory cells were sorted via CD45RO/CCR7/CD25/CD127/CD95/CD27. Each of the sorted populations had a purity greater than 95%.

Source material: naive CD4+ T cells from blood. This receptor was obtained from a man younger than 35 in good health. The rearrangement uses TRBV30 and TRBJ2-2; D is unresolved. CDR3 coding DNA: TGTGCCTGGAGTGTAAAGAGGAGTAGTACCAACACCGGGGAGCTGTTTTTT. Translated, it gives CAWSVKRSSTNTGELFF.